Detailed here is one TCR gamma chain. Its antigen is currently not known. No much larger clone is present one base from it, and per-base qualities are unavailable. Libraries came from multiplex PCR. For sequencing, an Ion Torrent PGM was employed. The LymphoTrack kit, which has primers carrying Illumina adapters, was used to amplify TRG repertoires from around 200 ng of biopsy DNA. TRG amplicons were cleaned up with AMPure XP beads, measured on a 2100 Bioanalyzer, and combined in equimolar amounts. Sequencing of TRG libraries was performed on an Ion PGM instrument. The paper's processing steps were these. FastX discarded any read in which over 10% of nucleotides had a quality score below the third quartile for that patient. Reads were aligned with IMGT/HighV-QUEST to assign V, D and J genes, identify CDR3 regions and assess functionality. Sequences were converted to amino acids, and every sequence predicted to be non-functional was removed. CDR3s were broken into kmers both with and without positional annotation, kmer frequencies were analysed by PCA, and samples were clustered using each of the 1023 combinations of PCs 1-10. Leave-one-out cross-validation was used to validate the classification, with parameters re-optimised on the remaining samples in each round. Shannon diversity was calculated with the vegan R package from repeated random subsamples, each the size of the lowest read count. The public reads were reprocessed by TCRdb using CATT, and rows of matching DNA were later combined. Here the V and J calls rest on TCRdb's processing, not on the authors' analysis. The sample contains about 950 gamma-chain clones, about 48% of them found a single time. 15% to 20% of the sample belongs to the ten largest clones.

For each case, genomic DNA was isolated from ten 5-um FFPE scrolls with the QIAamp DNA FFPE tissue kit. Fully anonymised formalin-fixed paraffin-embedded duodenal biopsies surplus to diagnostic needs were used to test TCR repertoire-based classification of coeliac disease. These data are taken from a study of intestinal T cells in coeliac disease (dated by TCRdb to about 2020). A note on the overall study: Coeliac patients were found to be much younger than controls, with mean ages of around 16.0 versus 57 years recorded in the TRG cohort. The TCR-delta (TRD) cohort included duodenal biopsies from around ten coeliac disease patients and around ten non-coeliac controls. A second, larger TCR-gamma (TRG) cohort comprised duodenal biopsies from a few dozen coeliac disease patients and approximately 20 non-coeliac controls. The study at large found these results: Repeated CDR3 amino acid sequences could not be distinguished from PCR duplicates in the analysis. TRD kmer-based clustering correctly classified all 22 biopsies in training, with a reported leave-one-out accuracy of 80% to 95%. FFPE-derived DNA was found to be relatively degraded, and loss of a proportion of TCR sequences in each sample was likely caused by this degradation. Clustering based on TRG put 51 of 54 biopsies (approximately 94%) in the right class, and the reported leave-one-out accuracy was approximately 90%. A significant age difference was observed between coeliac and control groups, although significant classification was not yielded by an age-split analysis.

The CDR3 runs 15 amino acids, cysteine and phenylalanine included. Solely the CDR3 DNA is kept, with 45 bases framed from the first base. The germline V gene sets CDR1 to EGSNGY and CDR2 to YDSYNSKV. Trimming leaves V shorter by 6 bases and J shorter by 3 bases, with the junction holding 14 bases beyond the gene matches. The sequence joins TRGV2 to TRGJ1 or TRGJ2. The sequenced material came from a duodenal biopsy. This clonotype originated in a human donor with celiac disease. The CDR3 loop reads CATWTGLLRYYKKLF. The bases are TGTGCCACCTGGACGGGCTTATTACGTTATTATAAGAAACTCTTT.